This T cell receptor beta chain was identified during a study of T-cell memory formation after mild COVID-19. TCRdb redid the calling of the 5' RACE reads with MiXCR, one entry per CDR3 protein. Of roughly 580,000 distinct CDR3 sequences listed, roughly 18% are singletons. Trimming shortened V by 2 bases and J by 4 bases, and 11 bases separated the two germline ends. This CDR3 is built from 14 residues. From germline, CDR1 is MNHEY and CDR2 SVGEGT. Study-level points and caveats: Pre-infection memory already had some responding clones, implying cross-reactive memory joined.

In this sample, this clonotype turned up many times. What it binds is unknown. Sample: PBMCs or a T cell subset sorted from them (not recorded which). The sequence derives from an adult woman who had mild COVID-19 (a few samples of this study predate the infection). Cell type and time point are not known. The chain uses TRBV6-2 or TRBV6-3 and TRBJ1-2; D is possibly TRBD1 (6 bases). CDR3 DNA sequence: TGTGCCAGCAGTTACCGGGGGCGCGCCTATGGCTACACCTTC. Translating it yields CASSYRGRAYGYTF.